The 7 T cell receptor beta chains below were found in one sample sequenced in a study of blood T cell repertoires in COVID-19. The method was immunoSEQ multiplex PCR; TCRdb's version includes in-frame clones alone and lacks a portion of them. The table records about 160,000 clones, 75% to 80% of them present only once. The sample comprised peripheral blood. These receptors all come from a woman of 80 years or more with acute or convalescent COVID-19.

The J gene is TRBJ2-7, the V gene TRBV6-6; the D gene is possibly TRBD1 (6 bases). Trimming pared 5 bases from V and 12 bases from J, leaving 17 bases between. CDR1 is MNHNY and CDR2 is SVGAGI in the germline V gene (reference sequence). This CDR3 has 12 amino acids. The chain's CDR3 is CASSMIQGGVYF. In nucleotides, the CDR3 is TGTGCCAGCAGTATGATACAGGGTGGGGTGTACTTC.

CDR3 nucleotide sequence: TGTGCCAGCTCACCACGGACAGGGGGTTTAGAGCAGTACTTC. This codes for CASSPRTGGLEQYF. The chain recombines TRBV18 with TRBJ2-7, with TRBD1 matching over 10 bases. This CDR3 region has 14 residues. With V trimmed by 1 base and J by 7 bases, 4 bases remained unmatched. Germline V gene lookup returns CDR1 KGHSH and CDR2 LQKENI.

The chain links TRBV5-1 to TRBJ1-4, with a possible D match to TRBD1 (6 bases). V shed 7 bases and J shed 3 bases, with 16 bases lying between them. Germline V gives CDR1 SGHRS, CDR2 YFSETQ. The CDR3 runs to 15 residues. This CDR3 reads CASGRQADSNEKLFF. The CDR3 bases are TGCGCCAGCGGACGACAGGCGGATTCTAATGAAAAACTGTTTTTT. The full variable domain, completed using reference TRBV5-1 and TRBJ1-4, is KAGVTQTPRYLIKTRGQQVTLSCSPISGHRSVSWYQQTPGQGLQFLFEYFSETQRNKGNFPGRFSGRQFSNSRSEMNVSTLELGDSALYLCASGRQADSNEKLFFGSGTQLSVL.

The chain carries TRBV30 and TRBJ2-5; D is unresolved. CDR1 is GTSNPN and CDR2 is SVGIG in the germline V gene (reference sequence). CDR3 size: 13 residues. The V and J ends lost 0 bases and 2 bases respectively, with 7 bases between them. CDR3 region: CAWSVSEQETQYF. DNA of the CDR3: TGTGCCTGGAGTGTCAGCGAACAAGAGACCCAGTACTTC. Supplemented by reference TRBV30 and TRBJ2-5, the full variable domain reads SQTIHQWPATLVQPVGSPLSLECTVEGTSNPNLYWYRQAAGRGLQLLFYSVGIGQISSEVPQNLSASRPQDRQFILSSKKLLLSDSGFYLCAWSVSEQETQYFGPGTRLLVL.

This clone turned up a few times. The chain is built from TRBV2 and TRBJ2-1; 13 positions agree with TRBD2. CDR3 size: 15 residues. Germline CDR1 is SNHLY and CDR2 is FYNNEI. Losses at the gene ends were 4 bases for V and 9 bases for J; bases not matched to a gene: 6. CDR3 coding DNA: TGTGCCAGCAGTGGCGGGACTAGCGGGACCCTTGAGCAGTTCTTC. This sequence encodes CASSGGTSGTLEQFF.

This clone was observed a single time. V is TRBV2 and J is TRBJ1-1; perhaps TRBD1 as D (5 bases). The CDR3 sequence is 13 residues long. The ends were cut back, 8 bases at V and 1 base at J, with 11 bases in the middle. Germline CDR1 reads SNHLY; CDR2 reads FYNNEI. CDR3 amino acids: CASRREENTEAFF. The CDR3 DNA sequence: TGTGCCAGCCGCAGGGAGGAGAACACTGAAGCTTTCTTT.

In this sample, this clone turned up a few times. The chain is built from TRBV18 and TRBJ2-7; D might be TRBD1 (6 bases). Germline V gene sequence: CDR1 KGHSH, CDR2 LQKENI. Trimming took off 5 bases at V and 3 bases at J, with 20 bases between the two ends. CDR3 size: 16 residues. The CDR3 DNA is TGTGCCAGCTCAAGGACAGAAGATCTAAGATTCTACGAGCAGTACTTC. This translates into CASSRTEDLRFYEQYF.